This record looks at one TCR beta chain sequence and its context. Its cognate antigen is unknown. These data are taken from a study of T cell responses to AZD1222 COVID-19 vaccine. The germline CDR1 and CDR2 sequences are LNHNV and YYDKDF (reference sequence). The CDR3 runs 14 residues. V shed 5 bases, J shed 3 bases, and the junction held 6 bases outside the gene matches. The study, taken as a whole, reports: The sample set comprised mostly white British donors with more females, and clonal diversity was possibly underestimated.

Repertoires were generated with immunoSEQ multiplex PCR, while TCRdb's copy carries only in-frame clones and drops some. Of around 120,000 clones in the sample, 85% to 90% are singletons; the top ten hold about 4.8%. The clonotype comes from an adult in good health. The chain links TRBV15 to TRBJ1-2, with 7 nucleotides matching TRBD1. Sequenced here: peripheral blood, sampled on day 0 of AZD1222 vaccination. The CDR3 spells CATSPGQVDYGYTF. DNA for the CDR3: TGTGCCACCAGCCCTGGACAGGTAGACTATGGCTACACCTTC.